The 30 T cell receptor beta chains given below trace back to one sample, sequenced in a study of blood T cell repertoires in COVID-19 (dated by TCRdb to the early 2020s). Libraries were prepared through the immunoSEQ multiplex PCR assay. As stored in TCRdb, this immuneACCESS dataset retains in-frame rearrangements with V and J assigned. A fraction of the clones does not appear; measured against another copy, unresolved V genes explain less than half of the discrepancy, and the remainder lacks a known reason. The sample profile shows tens of thousands of clones; roughly 80% of them were found once. In total, the top ten clones hold 9% to 10% of the sample. The sample consisted of peripheral blood. Receptor source: a man in his sixties in a cohort sampled during active COVID-19.

This clone was counted once. This chain joins TRBV18 and TRBJ2-5, with D perhaps TRBD2 (6 bases). Trimming shortened V by 3 bases and J by 1 base, and 12 bases separated the two germline ends. The CDR3 loop spans 15 amino acids. Germline CDR1 reads KGHSH; CDR2 reads LQKENI. The CDR3 bases are TGTGCCAGCTCACCGCGGACTACCTCCCAAGAGACCCAGTACTTC. It specifies CASSPRTTSQETQYF.

This rearrangement joins TRBV6-4 to TRBJ2-1; 13 bases map to TRBD2. The CDR3 loop spans 17 amino acids. CDR1 is MRHNA and CDR2 is SNTAGT in the germline V gene. V gave up 3 bases and J gave up 10 bases; unmatched junction bases: 12. As DNA, the CDR3 is TGTGCCAGCAGTGAATCGGCGGTGGTGGGACTAGCGGGGGAGCAGTTCTTC. This encodes CASSESAVVGLAGEQFF.

The rearrangement links TRBV7-9 to TRBJ1-1, with D hard to call. With 2 bases removed from V and 0 bases from J, the gap between germline ends came to 13 bases. The CDR3 runs to 16 residues. Per germline, CDR1 SEHNR and CDR2 FQNEAQ (reference sequence). The CDR3 coding sequence is TGTGCCAGCAGCTTAATAGGAGGTGAGATGAACACTGAAGCTTTCTTT. Translation: CASSLIGGEMNTEAFF.

J is TRBJ1-5 and V is TRBV4-3; 10 nucleotides agree with TRBD1. The CDR3 consists of 15 residues. Germline lookup yields CDR1 LGHNA and CDR2 YSLEER. Germline trimming cut 4 bases from V and 3 bases from J; bases unmatched to any gene: 3. Here the CDR3 DNA reads TGCGCCAGCAGCCCGGGGACAGGGGACAATCAGCCCCAGCATTTT. Translation gives CASSPGTGDNQPQHF.

This chain links TRBV15 with TRBJ2-1, with TRBD2 identical over 10 bases. Germline V lookup: CDR1 LNHNV, CDR2 YYDKDF (reference sequence). V gave up 1 base and J gave up 7 bases; unmatched junction bases: 4. There are 15 residues in the CDR3. The CDR3 protein is CATSRASGSGNEQFF. In DNA, the CDR3 is TGTGCCACCAGCAGAGCTAGCGGGAGTGGAAATGAGCAGTTCTTC.

The genes are TRBV2 and TRBJ2-5; maybe TRBD1 (6 bases). This CDR3 is 14 amino acids long. The V gene's germline CDR1 is SNHLY and CDR2 FYNNEI. Trimming removed 8 bases from V and 5 bases from J, with 18 bases in between. CDR3 DNA sequence: TGTGCCAGCGACCAGGGTCTGAGGGGGGAGACCCAGTACTTC. Its protein is CASDQGLRGETQYF.

The rearrangement links TRBV2 to TRBJ2-5, with 7 nucleotides matching TRBD1. After removal of 11 bases from V and 2 bases from J, the junction contained 5 bases not matched to a gene. This CDR3 comprises 12 residues. Germline lookup yields CDR1 SNHLY and CDR2 FYNNEI. CDR3 nucleotides: TGTGCCGGAAGGACAGGTCAAGAGACCCAGTACTTC. It translates to CAGRTGQETQYF.

This clone was seen a few times. V usage is TRBV28 and J usage is TRBJ1-6, with D perhaps matching TRBD1 (6 bases). Trimming stripped 5 bases from V and 14 bases from J, with 19 bases between. CDR1 and CDR2 from the germline V gene are MDHEN and SYDVKM. The CDR3 has 14 residues. The CDR3 sequence: CASSREGGIGTLHF. The CDR3 region has the DNA TGTGCCAGCAGTCGGGAGGGGGGAATCGGAACCCTCCACTTT.

The CDR3 nucleotides are TGCGCCAGCAGCAAGGAGAGGAACACTGAAGCTTTCTTT. Translation gives CASSKERNTEAFF. V is TRBV4-1 and J is TRBJ1-1; D unresolved. The CDR3 length is 13 residues. V lost 5 bases and J lost 1, with 8 bases in between. Germline V gene sequence: CDR1 MGHRA, CDR2 YSYEKL.

The rearrangement links TRBV6-5 to TRBJ2-2, with a possible D match to TRBD1 (5 bases). CDR1 and CDR2 from the germline V gene are MNHEY and SVGAGI. There are 15 residues in the CDR3. V lost 3 bases to trimming and J lost 6 bases, with 14 bases between them. The CDR3 sequence is CASSYFRVAAGELFF. DNA of the CDR3: TGTGCCAGCAGTTATTTCAGGGTCGCCGCCGGGGAGCTGTTTTTT.

The chain has TRBV10-3 and TRBJ2-1, with 8 positions matching TRBD1. V lost 2 bases, J lost 6 bases, and 15 bases stayed unmatched. The CDR3 consists of 18 residues. Germline V gives CDR1 ENHRY, CDR2 SYGVKD. Written as DNA, the CDR3 is TGTGCCATCAGTGAGGGGTTTTTGACCGGGACAGGCGGCAATGAGCAGTTCTTC. It translates to CAISEGFLTGTGGNEQFF.

This clone was observed a single time. The chain couples TRBV18 to TRBJ2-7, with 11 bases identical to TRBD1. This CDR3 is 14 amino acids long. J was trimmed by 3 bases and V by 2 bases; bases with no gene match: 0. The germline V gene has CDR1 KGHSH and CDR2 LQKENI. The CDR3: CASSPGTGGYEQYF. In DNA, the CDR3 is TGTGCCAGCTCACCAGGGACAGGGGGCTACGAGCAGTACTTC.

V usage is TRBV29-1 and J usage is TRBJ2-3, with 7 nucleotides matching TRBD2. This CDR3 spans 14 amino acids. Germline loops: CDR1 SQVTM, CDR2 ANQGSEA. The V gene end was trimmed by 6 bases and the J gene end by 3 bases; junction bases not matched to a gene: 9. The CDR3 loop reads CSVPNWGGTDTQYF. CDR3 nucleotides: TGCAGCGTCCCTAATTGGGGGGGTACAGATACGCAGTATTTT.

The count of this clone is one. This rearrangement joins TRBV5-4 to TRBJ2-5, with 7 positions matching TRBD2. The J segment lost 5 bases and the V segment lost 2 bases, leaving 9 bases of the junction unmatched. CDR1 and CDR2 from the germline V gene are SGHNT and YYREEE (reference sequence). The length of the CDR3 is 15 residues. The DNA for the CDR3 is TGTGCCAGCAGCTTTGGACTAGGGGTAGGGGAGACCCAGTACTTC. Protein product: CASSFGLGVGETQYF. Variable domain in full (rest from reference TRBV5-4 and TRBJ2-5): ETGVTQSPTHLIKTRGQQVTLRCSSQSGHNTVSWYQQALGQGPQFIFQYYREEENGRGNFPPRFSGLQFPNYSSELNVNALELDDSALYLCASSFGLGVGETQYFGPGTRLLVL.

V is TRBV24-1 and J is TRBJ2-1, with 12 bases that match TRBD2. The CDR3 spans 14 residues. V was clipped by 8 bases and J by 3 bases; unmatched bases: 1. Germline values: CDR1 KGHDR, CDR2 SFDVKD. The CDR3: CATTSGGVYNEQFF. Written as DNA, the CDR3 is TGTGCCACCACTAGCGGGGGGGTCTACAATGAGCAGTTCTTC.

The chain employs TRBV6-5 and TRBJ1-6; perhaps TRBD1 as D (6 bases). Trimming shortened V by 0 bases and J by 10 bases, and 13 bases separated the two germline ends. In germline, CDR1 is MNHEY, CDR2 SVGAGI. The CDR3 is made up of 15 amino acids. CDR3 region: CASSYSRQVSSPLHF. The CDR3 bases are TGTGCCAGCAGTTACTCTAGACAGGTCTCGTCACCCCTCCACTTT.

The rearrangement links TRBV20-1 to TRBJ2-1; TRBD2 aligns across 9 bases. V lost 3 bases to trimming and J lost 5 bases; unmatched junction nucleotides: 8. Germline loops: CDR1 DFQATT, CDR2 SNEGSKA (reference sequence). The length of the CDR3 is 15 residues. The CDR3 region has the DNA TGCAGTGCTAGTCGTCTTGGCGGGAGGGACAATGAGCAGTTCTTC. This codes for CSASRLGGRDNEQFF.

The genes are TRBV28 and TRBJ2-7; possibly TRBD1 for D (5 bases). This CDR3 has 15 residues. CDR1 and CDR2 from the germline V gene are MDHEN and SYDVKM. Trimming took off 7 bases at V and 2 bases at J, with 18 bases between the two ends. The CDR3 sequence is CASTKAGVGAYEQYF. Written as DNA, the CDR3 is TGTGCCAGCACCAAGGCTGGGGTAGGGGCCTACGAGCAGTACTTC. The variable domain in full, with the rest retrieved from reference TRBV28 and TRBJ2-7, is DVKVTQSSRYLVKRTGEKVFLECVQDMDHENMFWYRQDPGLGLRLIYFSYDVKMKEKGDIPEGYSVSREKKERFSLILESASTNQTSMYLCASTKAGVGAYEQYFGPGTRLTVT.

This chain uses TRBV9 with TRBJ2-5, with D unresolved. The CDR3 extends over 13 amino acids. Per germline, CDR1 SGDLS and CDR2 YYNGEE. V lost 0 bases and J lost 1, with 4 bases in between. CDR3 coding DNA: TGTGCCAGCAGCGTAGATCTCCAAGAGACCCAGTACTTC. Amino acids: CASSVDLQETQYF.

The chain couples TRBV28 to TRBJ2-6, with D possibly TRBD2 on 5 matching bases. Germline V gene data show CDR1 as MDHEN and CDR2 as SYDVKM. This CDR3 has 16 residues. With 5 bases removed from V and 2 bases from J, the gap between germline ends came to 13 bases. The chain's CDR3 is CASSPPRATGANVLTF. The CDR3 DNA reads as TGTGCCAGCAGTCCTCCGAGGGCAACTGGGGCCAACGTCCTGACTTTC.

This clone has more than one count but fewer than ten. V gene TRBV7-9 combines with J gene TRBJ2-3, with TRBD2 matching 14 bases. CDR1 SEHNR and CDR2 FQNEAQ come from the germline V gene (reference sequence). J lost 2 bases, V lost 11 bases, and 6 bases had no gene match. The CDR3 runs 15 residues. For the CDR3, the DNA is TGTGCCTTCCTGACTAGCGGGGGGGCCACAGATACGCAGTATTTT. It is translated as CAFLTSGGATDTQYF.

This rearrangement joins TRBV5-4 to TRBJ2-3; 16 bases line up with TRBD2. The ends lost 5 bases at V and 4 bases at J; junction bases unmatched: 7. This CDR3 contains 17 residues. The germline V gene encodes CDR1 SGHNT and CDR2 YYREEE (reference sequence). CDR3 protein: CASRPGTSGGAADTQYF. The CDR3 bases are TGTGCCAGCAGACCTGGGACTAGCGGGGGGGCCGCAGATACGCAGTATTTT.

The chain combines TRBV5-1 with TRBJ2-7; 7 positions match TRBD1. The germline gives CDR1 SGHRS, CDR2 YFSETQ. This CDR3 is built from 14 residues. J lost 2 bases, V lost 2 bases, and 4 bases had no gene match. The CDR3 DNA reads TGCGCCAGCAGCTTCGACAGGGCTACCTACGAGCAGTACTTC. Residues: CASSFDRATYEQYF.

The gene calls are TRBV3-1 (or the pseudogene TRBV3-2) and TRBJ1-2; TRBD1 agrees at 7 bases. The CDR3 sequence is 12 residues long. Trimming at V came to 1 base and at J to 7 bases, leaving 0 bases not matched to a gene. From germline, CDR1 is LGHDT and CDR2 YNNKEL (reference sequence). CDR3 amino acids: CASSQAGGGYTF. CDR3 bases: TGTGCCAGCAGCCAAGCAGGGGGTGGCTACACCTTC.

The genes are TRBV6-6 and TRBJ1-1; TRBD1 is a possible D gene (6 bases). The CDR3 has 14 amino acids. With 0 bases removed from V and 5 bases from J, the gap between germline ends came to 10 bases. Germline CDR1 reads MNHNY; CDR2 reads SVGAGI (reference sequence). The CDR3 reads CASSYSRGGTEAFF. For the CDR3, the DNA is TGTGCCAGCAGTTACTCCAGGGGCGGGACTGAAGCTTTCTTT.

The CDR3 loop reads CASSLGGLGDQPQHF. The CDR3, as DNA: TGTGCCAGCAGCCTAGGGGGACTAGGGGATCAGCCCCAGCATTTT. This chain links TRBV7-9 with TRBJ1-5; D is possibly TRBD1 (6 bases). V was trimmed by 5 bases and J by 5 bases, leaving 16 bases between them. The CDR3 spans 15 residues. CDR1 is SEHNR, CDR2 FQNEAQ, per germline (reference sequence).

The chain couples TRBV29-1 to TRBJ2-3, with TRBD1 matching 7 bases. The CDR3 has 14 residues. The V gene end was trimmed by 3 bases and the J gene end by 1 base; junction bases not matched to a gene: 4. Germline CDR1 SQVTM, CDR2 ANQGSEA. CDR3 residues: CSVEGQGGTDTQYF. The CDR3 DNA reads as TGCAGCGTTGAGGGGCAGGGGGGCACAGATACGCAGTATTTT.

This chain uses TRBV3-1 (or the pseudogene TRBV3-2) with TRBJ1-5; D is uncertain. V was trimmed by 1 base and J by 6 bases, leaving 4 bases between them. The CDR3 consists of 12 residues. The germline V gene has CDR1 LGHDT and CDR2 YNNKEL (reference sequence). DNA for the CDR3: TGTGCCAGCAGCCAAGCCAGTCAGCCCCAGCATTTT. Translation gives CASSQASQPQHF.

The chain is built from TRBV7-8 and TRBJ1-6; D unresolved. Germline lookup yields CDR1 SGHVS and CDR2 FQNEAQ. The length of the CDR3 is 17 residues. Trimming took 3 bases from V and 5 from J, leaving 17 bases between them. CDR3 nucleotide sequence: TGTGCCAGCAGCTTTGCGAGGCTGGGTTCTAATAATTCACCCCTCCACTTT. Its translation is CASSFARLGSNNSPLHF.

This chain joins TRBV30 and TRBJ2-3; unclear D gene. From germline, CDR1 is GTSNPN and CDR2 SVGIG (reference sequence). The CDR3 runs to 11 residues. V was shortened by 1 base and J by 7 bases, with 6 bases between the two germline ends. CDR3 nucleotides: TGTGCCTGGAGTGCGCAGAATACGCAGTATTTT. Residues: CAWSAQNTQYF.